The subject of this entry is one T cell receptor (beta chain). After removal of 4 bases from V and 6 bases from J, the junction contained 4 bases not matched to a gene. Germline CDR1 KGHSH, CDR2 LQKENI. CDR3 length: 14 amino acids. This sample stems from a study of T cells after yellow fever vaccination. Each CDR3 protein gets one entry after TCRdb re-called the 5' RACE reads with MiXCR. The table shows 300,000 to 400,000 distinct CDR3 sequences, with about 4% occurring only once. V gene TRBV18 combines with J gene TRBJ2-2; TRBD2 matches at 8 bases. This clonotype was sampled from a man aged 18 to 29 who received the YFV17D yellow fever vaccine. The sample consisted of PBMCs, taken 5 days after the yellow fever booster vaccination. This chain's CDR3 is CASSLKLAAGELFF. Here the CDR3 DNA reads TGTGCCAGCTCACTGAAACTAGCGGCCGGGGAGCTGTTTTTT. Together with reference TRBV18 and TRBJ2-2, the CDR3 gives the full variable domain: NAGVMQNPRHLVRRRGQEARLRCSPMKGHSHVYWYRQLPEEGLKFMVYLQKENIIDESGMPKERFSAEFPKEGPSILRIQQVVRGDSAAYFCASSLKLAAGELFFGEGSRLTVL.